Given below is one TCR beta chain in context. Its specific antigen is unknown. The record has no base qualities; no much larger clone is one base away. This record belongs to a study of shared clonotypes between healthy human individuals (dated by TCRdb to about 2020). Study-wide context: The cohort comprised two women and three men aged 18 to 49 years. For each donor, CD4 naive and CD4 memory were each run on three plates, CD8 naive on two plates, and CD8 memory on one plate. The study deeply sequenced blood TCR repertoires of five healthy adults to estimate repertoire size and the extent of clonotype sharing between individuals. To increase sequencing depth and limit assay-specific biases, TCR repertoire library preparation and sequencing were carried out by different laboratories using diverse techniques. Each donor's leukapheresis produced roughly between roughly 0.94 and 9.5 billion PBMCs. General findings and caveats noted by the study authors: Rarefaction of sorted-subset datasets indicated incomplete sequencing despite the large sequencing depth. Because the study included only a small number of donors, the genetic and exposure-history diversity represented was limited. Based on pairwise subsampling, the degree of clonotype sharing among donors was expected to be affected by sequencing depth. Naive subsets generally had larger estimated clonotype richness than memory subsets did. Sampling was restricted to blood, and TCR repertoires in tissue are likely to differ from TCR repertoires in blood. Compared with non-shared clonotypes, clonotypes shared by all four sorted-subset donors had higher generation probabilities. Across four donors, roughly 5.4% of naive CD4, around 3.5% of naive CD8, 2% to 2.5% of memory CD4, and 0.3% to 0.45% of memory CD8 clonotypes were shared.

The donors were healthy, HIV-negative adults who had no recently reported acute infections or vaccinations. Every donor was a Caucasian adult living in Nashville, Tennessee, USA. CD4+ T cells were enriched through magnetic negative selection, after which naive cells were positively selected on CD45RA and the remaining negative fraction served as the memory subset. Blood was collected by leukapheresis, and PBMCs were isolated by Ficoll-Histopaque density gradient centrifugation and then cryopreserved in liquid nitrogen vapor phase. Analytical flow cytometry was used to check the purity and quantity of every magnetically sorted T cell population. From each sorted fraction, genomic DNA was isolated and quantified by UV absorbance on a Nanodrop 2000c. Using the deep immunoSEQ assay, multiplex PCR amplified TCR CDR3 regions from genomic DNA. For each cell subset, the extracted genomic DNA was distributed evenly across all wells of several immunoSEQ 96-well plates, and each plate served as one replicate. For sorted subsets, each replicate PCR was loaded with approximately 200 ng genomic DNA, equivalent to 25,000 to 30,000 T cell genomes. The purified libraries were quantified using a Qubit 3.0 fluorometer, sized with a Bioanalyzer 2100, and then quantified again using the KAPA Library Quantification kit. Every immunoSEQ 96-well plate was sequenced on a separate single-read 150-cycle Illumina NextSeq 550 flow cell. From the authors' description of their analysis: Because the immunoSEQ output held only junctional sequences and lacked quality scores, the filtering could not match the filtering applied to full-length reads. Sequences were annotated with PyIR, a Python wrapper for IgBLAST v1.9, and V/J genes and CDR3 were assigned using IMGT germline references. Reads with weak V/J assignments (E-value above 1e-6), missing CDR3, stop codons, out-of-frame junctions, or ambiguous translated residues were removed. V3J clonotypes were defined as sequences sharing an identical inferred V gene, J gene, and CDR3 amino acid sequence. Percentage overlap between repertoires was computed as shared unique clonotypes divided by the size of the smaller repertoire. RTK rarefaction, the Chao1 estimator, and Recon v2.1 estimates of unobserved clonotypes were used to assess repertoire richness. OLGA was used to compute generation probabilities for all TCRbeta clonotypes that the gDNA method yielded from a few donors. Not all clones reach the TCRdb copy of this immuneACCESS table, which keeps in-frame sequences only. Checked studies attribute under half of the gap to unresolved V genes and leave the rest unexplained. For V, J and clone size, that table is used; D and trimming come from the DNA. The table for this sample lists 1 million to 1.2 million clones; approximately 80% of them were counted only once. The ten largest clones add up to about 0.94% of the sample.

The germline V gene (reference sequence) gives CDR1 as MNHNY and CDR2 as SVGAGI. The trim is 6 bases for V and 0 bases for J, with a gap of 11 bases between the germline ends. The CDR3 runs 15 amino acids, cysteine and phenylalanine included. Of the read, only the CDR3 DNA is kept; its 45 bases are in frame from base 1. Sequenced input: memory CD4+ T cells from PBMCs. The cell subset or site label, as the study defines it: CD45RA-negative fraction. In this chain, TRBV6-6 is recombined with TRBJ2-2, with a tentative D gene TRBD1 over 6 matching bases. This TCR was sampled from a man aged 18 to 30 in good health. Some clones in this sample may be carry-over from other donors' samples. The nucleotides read TGTGCCAGCAGCCCACAGGGTACGAACACCGGGGAGCTGTTTTTT. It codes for CASSPQGTNTGELFF.